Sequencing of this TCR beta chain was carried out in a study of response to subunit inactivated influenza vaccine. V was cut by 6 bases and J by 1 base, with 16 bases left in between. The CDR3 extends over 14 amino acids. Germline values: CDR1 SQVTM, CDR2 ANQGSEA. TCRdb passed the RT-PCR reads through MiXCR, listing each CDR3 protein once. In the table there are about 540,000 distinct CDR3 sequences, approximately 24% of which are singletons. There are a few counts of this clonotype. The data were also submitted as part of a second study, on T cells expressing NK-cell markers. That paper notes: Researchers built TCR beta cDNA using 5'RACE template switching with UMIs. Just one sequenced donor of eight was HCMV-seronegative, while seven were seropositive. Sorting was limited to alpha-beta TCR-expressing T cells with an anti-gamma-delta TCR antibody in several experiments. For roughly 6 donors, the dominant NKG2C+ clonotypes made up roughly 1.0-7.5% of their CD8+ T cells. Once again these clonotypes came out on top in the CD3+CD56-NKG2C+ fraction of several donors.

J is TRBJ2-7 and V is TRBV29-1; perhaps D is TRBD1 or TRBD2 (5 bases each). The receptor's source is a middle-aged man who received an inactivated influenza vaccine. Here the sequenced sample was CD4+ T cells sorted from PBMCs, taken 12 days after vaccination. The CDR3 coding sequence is TGCAGCGTACTCCCGGGGCCAACGTCCTACGAGCAGTACTTC. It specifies CSVLPGPTSYEQYF.